This TCR beta chain was obtained from a study of blood T cell repertoires in COVID-19. The germline CDR1 and CDR2 sequences are LNHDA and SQIVND (reference sequence). Trimming took 6 bases from V and 1 from J; bases not matched to a gene: 11. The CDR3 spans 16 residues. Here immunoSEQ multiplex PCR was the method, and the copy in TCRdb shows in-frame clones only, minus some. The sample lists 150,000 or so clones; 85% were seen once. The rearrangement joins TRBV19 to TRBJ1-1; 7 bases align to TRBD1. Sequenced material: peripheral blood. The sequence was obtained from a human donor with acute or convalescent COVID-19. The donor label of this sample is uncertain. CDR3 sequence reads: CASSPPGRGQNTEAFF. In DNA form, the CDR3 reads TGTGCCAGTAGCCCGCCTGGTAGGGGGCAGAACACTGAAGCTTTCTTT.